Listed here are 16 T cell receptor beta chains from one sample, sequenced in a study of cytomegalovirus exposure and HLA in healthy donors (dated by TCRdb to about 2017). Library preparation employed the immunoSEQ multiplex PCR assay. A mixture of 60 forward primers for TCR Vbeta segments and 13 reverse primers for TCR Jbeta segments was used in the multiplex PCR. TCRdb took this table from immuneACCESS and kept in-frame rearrangements with V and J called. Such tables lack part of the clones; where checked against another copy, unresolved V genes explain under half of the gap, and the rest is unexplained. The sample data list 150,000 to 200,000 clones, and 84% of these were observed just once. Approximately 1.2% of the sample rests with the top ten. The sample consisted of PBMCs. Receptors originate from a girl aged 2-10 years in good health and CMV-seropositive.

The chain links TRBV5-1 to TRBJ1-3; D ambiguous. The length of the CDR3 is 16 residues. Deletions cut 3 bases from V and 0 bases from J, with 13 bases between. The germline gives CDR1 SGHRS, CDR2 YFSETQ. The CDR3 protein is CASSSVGSISGNTIYF. DNA for the CDR3: TGCGCCAGCAGCTCAGTCGGGTCTATCTCTGGAAACACCATATATTTT.

CDR3: CASSESGTGNTGELFF. DNA for the CDR3: TGCGCCAGCAGTGAGTCCGGGACAGGGAACACCGGGGAGCTGTTTTTT. The chain is built from TRBV10-1 and TRBJ2-2; the match to TRBD1 covers 8 bases. Looked up from germline, CDR1 is WNHNN and CDR2 is SYGVQD (reference sequence). The CDR3 spans 16 residues. Germline trimming cut 0 bases from V and 1 base from J; bases unmatched to any gene: 1.

The genes are TRBV27 and TRBJ2-2; 13 bases line up with TRBD2. Germline V gene data show CDR1 as MNHEY and CDR2 as SMNVEV (reference sequence). The junction had 8 bases not matched to a gene; V was cut back by 3 bases and J by 1 base. CDR3 length: 19 amino acids. For the CDR3, the DNA is TGTGCCAGCAGTTTTGATTTCCGACTAGCGGGAGGGAACACCGGGGAGCTGTTTTTT. Amino acid sequence: CASSFDFRLAGGNTGELFF.

The rearrangement uses TRBV4-1 and TRBJ2-1; perhaps TRBD2 as D (5 bases). CDR1 is MGHRA and CDR2 is YSYEKL in the germline V gene. The germline V and J ends were trimmed by 4 bases and 4 bases, with 17 bases remaining between them. This CDR3 is built from 16 residues. The CDR3 region has the DNA TGCGCCAGCAGCCCACCCTCCCGCGGGCCGTACAATGAGCAGTTCTTC. It is translated as CASSPPSRGPYNEQFF.

The rearrangement uses TRBV11-2 and TRBJ2-1; TRBD2 is a possible D gene (7 bases). CDR1 is SGHAT, CDR2 FQNNGV, per germline. CDR3 length equals 16 residues. V lost 4 bases and J lost 5, with 18 bases in between. The chain's CDR3 is CASSYRGGRAHNEQFF. CDR3 coding DNA: TGTGCCAGCAGCTACCGAGGGGGGAGGGCCCACAATGAGCAGTTCTTC. The full variable domain, its missing parts supplied by reference TRBV11-2 and TRBJ2-1, is EAGVAQSPRYKIIEKRQSVAFWCNPISGHATLYWYQQILGQGPKLLIQFQNNGVVDDSQLPKDRFSAERLKGVDSTLKIQPAKLEDSAVYLCASSYRGGRAHNEQFFGPGTRLTVL.

This clone was counted a few times. CDR3 sequence (DNA): TGTGCCAGCAGTGGACAGGGGGCGAGTGAAAAACTGTTTTTT. Its protein product is CASSGQGASEKLFF. The rearrangement links TRBV28 to TRBJ1-4; 11 positions agree with TRBD1. The CDR3 length is 14 residues. V shed 5 bases and J 7 bases; nucleotides not matched to a gene: 3. Per germline, CDR1 MDHEN and CDR2 SYDVKM.

V gene TRBV30 combines with J gene TRBJ1-4; no clear D. Germline-derived CDR1 and CDR2 are GTSNPN and SVGIG (reference sequence). V lost 1 base, J lost 8 bases, and 14 bases lay in between. The CDR3 runs to 14 residues. CDR3 residues: CAWSGVGRREKLFF. The DNA of the CDR3 is TGTGCCTGGAGTGGGGTAGGGAGACGGGAAAAACTGTTTTTT. The whole variable domain, filled in from reference TRBV30 and TRBJ1-4, reads SQTIHQWPATLVQPVGSPLSLECTVEGTSNPNLYWYRQAAGRGLQLLFYSVGIGQISSEVPQNLSASRPQDRQFILSSKKLLLSDSGFYLCAWSGVGRREKLFFGSGTQLSVL.

This clone is a singleton in its sample. This chain uses TRBV28 with TRBJ1-2, with a possible D match to TRBD1 (6 bases). V was trimmed by 1 base and J by 6 bases, leaving 12 bases between them. The CDR3 spans 14 residues. Germline loops: CDR1 MDHEN, CDR2 SYDVKM. The CDR3 reads CASSLYDRFNGYTF. The DNA of the CDR3 is TGTGCCAGCAGTTTATACGACAGGTTCAATGGCTACACCTTC.

In this sample, this clone turned up a few times. The rearrangement joins TRBV2 to TRBJ2-3; D is unclear. The CDR3 is 11 residues long. V dropped 0 bases and J dropped 8 bases, with 3 bases sitting between them. The germline CDR1 and CDR2 sequences are SNHLY and FYNNEI. CDR3 in DNA: TGTGCCAGCAGTGAAGCCGGTACGCAGTATTTT. It specifies CASSEAGTQYF.

This chain joins TRBV2 and TRBJ2-7, with D tentatively TRBD2 (5 bases). CDR3 size: 11 residues. V dropped 8 bases and J dropped 5 bases, with 10 bases sitting between them. CDR1 SNHLY and CDR2 FYNNEI come from the germline V gene. CDR3 DNA: TGTGCCAGCCTCCGGGGAAACGAGCAGTACTTC. Protein sequence: CASLRGNEQYF.

V and J are TRBV28 and TRBJ1-5; TRBD1 might be the D (5 bases). V gave up 1 base and J gave up 5 bases, with 12 bases separating them. CDR3 length equals 15 residues. Germline CDR1 reads MDHEN; CDR2 reads SYDVKM. The CDR3 DNA reads as TGTGCCAGCAGTTTATCAGGACAAGGGTATCAGCCCCAGCATTTT. Translated, it gives CASSLSGQGYQPQHF. The entire variable domain, with the rest obtained from reference TRBV28 and TRBJ1-5, is as follows: DVKVTQSSRYLVKRTGEKVFLECVQDMDHENMFWYRQDPGLGLRLIYFSYDVKMKEKGDIPEGYSVSREKKERFSLILESASTNQTSMYLCASSLSGQGYQPQHFGDGTRLSIL.

The chain recombines TRBV27 with TRBJ2-2; 7 bases are shared with TRBD1. CDR1 and CDR2 from the germline V gene are MNHEY and SMNVEV (reference sequence). V shed 2 bases, J shed 3 bases, and the junction held 9 bases outside the gene matches. The CDR3 sequence is 17 residues long. The CDR3 coding sequence is TGTGCCAGCAGTTTAGGGACCGGGACAGAGGACACCGGGGAGCTGTTTTTT. The encoded protein is CASSLGTGTEDTGELFF.

V is TRBV19 and J is TRBJ1-1; the match to TRBD1 covers 8 bases. The J segment lost 1 base and the V segment lost 3 bases, leaving 10 bases of the junction unmatched. This CDR3 is built from 17 residues. The V gene's germline CDR1 is LNHDA and CDR2 SQIVND (reference sequence). CDR3 nucleotide sequence: TGTGCCAGTAGTATCGGACGCCCCGGGACAGGGAACACTGAAGCTTTCTTT. Protein: CASSIGRPGTGNTEAFF.

The chain uses TRBV9 and TRBJ2-2; 9 nucleotides agree with TRBD1. Germline V CDR1 and CDR2: SGDLS, YYNGEE. The length of the CDR3 is 17 residues. J gave up 7 bases and V 4 bases, and 14 bases lay outside the gene matches. In nucleotides, the CDR3 is TGTGCCAGCAGCTCGGGACAGGGAAAATTAGGGCACGGGGAGCTGTTTTTT. This sequence encodes CASSSGQGKLGHGELFF.

This sequence joins TRBV7-9 and TRBJ2-2; 12 positions match TRBD2. The CDR3 length is 16 residues. V shed 6 bases and J 4 bases; nucleotides not matched to a gene: 6. Germline CDR1 reads SEHNR; CDR2 reads FQNEAQ (reference sequence). CDR3 DNA sequence: TGTGCCAGCAGGTACCTAGCGGGAGGGTCCACCGGGGAGCTGTTTTTT. Its protein product is CASRYLAGGSTGELFF.

The chain carries TRBV9 and TRBJ1-6, with D tentatively TRBD1 (5 bases). The V gene lost 3 bases and the J gene lost 10 bases, with 14 bases spanning the gap. This CDR3 has 14 amino acids. Looked up from germline, CDR1 is SGDLS and CDR2 is YYNGEE. CDR3: CASSGVGGGSPLHF. The CDR3 DNA sequence: TGTGCCAGCAGCGGGGTGGGGGGAGGATCACCCCTCCACTTT.